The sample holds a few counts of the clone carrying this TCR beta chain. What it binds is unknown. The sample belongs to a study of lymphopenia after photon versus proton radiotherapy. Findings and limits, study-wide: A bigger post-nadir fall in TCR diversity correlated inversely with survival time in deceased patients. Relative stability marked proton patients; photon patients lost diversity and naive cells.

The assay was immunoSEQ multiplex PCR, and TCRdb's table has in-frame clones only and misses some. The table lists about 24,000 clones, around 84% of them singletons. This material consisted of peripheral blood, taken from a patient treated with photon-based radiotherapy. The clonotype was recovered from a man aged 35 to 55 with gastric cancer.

In nucleotides, the CDR3 is TGTGCCAGCAGCTTAGGGGCGGGCAGGGGTGGCGGCACTGAAGCTTTCTTT. Translating it yields CASSLGAGRGGGTEAFF. The chain employs TRBV11-2 and TRBJ1-1; possibly TRBD1 for D (6 bases). The CDR3 sequence is 17 residues long. V was shortened by 1 base and J by 4 bases, with 19 bases between the two germline ends. The germline CDR1 and CDR2 sequences are SGHAT and FQNNGV.